The clone carrying this TCR beta chain was recorded at least ten times. Its target is unknown. Trimming removed 3 bases at V and 2 bases at J, with 8 bases between. Per the germline V gene, CDR1 is LNHNV and CDR2 is YYDKDF (reference sequence). The CDR3 has 14 amino acids. Authors of the study amplified TCR beta CDR3 regions from RNA transcripts. With the HTBI primer set, the TCR CDR3 went through a first round of RT-PCR. Using its own MiXCR run on the multiplex PCR reads, TCRdb lists one record per CDR3 protein. The profile shows roughly 250,000 distinct CDR3 sequences, roughly 15% of them singletons. The sample originates from a study of T cells in Graves' hyperthyroidism and ophthalmopathy. On the study more broadly: Prior to any treatment, at the point of initial diagnosis, peripheral blood was collected. Study-wide results and limits: Peripheral blood also featured most of the thyroid clonotypes expanded above 0.001.

The chain links TRBV15 to TRBJ1-5; the D is unclear. The source of this sequence is a woman in her forties with Graves' hyperthyroidism that later progressed to Graves' ophthalmopathy. The sequenced material came from blood. This CDR3 is CATSRGWGNQPQHF. The CDR3 DNA sequence: TGTGCCACCAGCAGGGGTTGGGGCAATCAGCCCCAGCATTTT.